Detailed here is one TCR beta chain. The antigen is unknown. The data originate from a study of T cells in tuberculosis. Overall study results and limits: Smaller distances to GMM-specific TCRs suggested their expansion in active tuberculosis.

The time point denotes: new active TB diagnosis, blood taken before or within 7 days of starting treatment. Trimming at V came to 3 bases and at J to 0 bases, leaving 7 bases not matched to a gene. The germline V gene has CDR1 GTSNPN and CDR2 SVGIG (reference sequence). The CDR3 loop spans 16 amino acids. The assay was immunoSEQ multiplex PCR, and TCRdb's table has in-frame clones only and misses some. Found here are over 30,000 clones, about 85% of them singletons; the top ten hold 5% to 5.5%. V gene TRBV30 combines with J gene TRBJ2-3; 9 bases match TRBD2. This material consisted of PBMCs, taken at tuberculosis diagnosis. The TCR sequence derives from an adult with tuberculosis. CDR3 sequence (DNA): TGTGCCTGGAGGTGGGGAACTAGCGGGAGCACAGATACGCAGTATTTT. This gives the protein CAWRWGTSGSTDTQYF.